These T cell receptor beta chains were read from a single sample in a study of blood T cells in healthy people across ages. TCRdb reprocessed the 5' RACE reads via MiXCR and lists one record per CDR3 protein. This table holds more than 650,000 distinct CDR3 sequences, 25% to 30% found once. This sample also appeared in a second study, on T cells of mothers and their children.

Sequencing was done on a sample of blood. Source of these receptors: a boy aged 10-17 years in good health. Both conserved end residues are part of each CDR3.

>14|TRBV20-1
CSARSSGTTDTQYF
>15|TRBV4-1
CASSQRGLPNQPLHF
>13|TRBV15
CATSRVGQGEAFF
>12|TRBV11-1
CASSLYGFPRYF
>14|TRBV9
CASSLRSTSHEQFF
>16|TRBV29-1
CSVEDRLGATYNEQFF
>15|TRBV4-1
CASSQEDRGGNIQYF
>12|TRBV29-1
CSVGLATDTQYF
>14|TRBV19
CASSRDASQETQYF
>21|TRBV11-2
CASSLKRAGQGRISSYNEQFF
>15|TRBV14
CASSARGRGTGTQYF
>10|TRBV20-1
CTLGDTEAFF
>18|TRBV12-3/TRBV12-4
CASSSGPSGDGYQETQYF
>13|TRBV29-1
CSVDTGGNNEQFF
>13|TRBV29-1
CSVERQGGNEQFF
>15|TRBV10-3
CAISGAGRHGNTIYF
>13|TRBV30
CAWAGAGANVLTF
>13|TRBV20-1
CSASPSGSYEQYF
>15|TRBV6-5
CASSRSGAISYEQYF
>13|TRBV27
CASSMGSLGTQYF
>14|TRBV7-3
CASSVGGGHTEAFF
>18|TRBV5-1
CASSPSLTGYELQETQYF
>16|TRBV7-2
CASSLGAREGVEKLFF
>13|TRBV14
CASSRLENTEAFF
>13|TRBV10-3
CAISDTRDSPLHF
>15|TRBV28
CASSPTVPPLDGQYF
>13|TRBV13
CASSPRMPYEQYF
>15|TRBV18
CASSGGGARYETQYF
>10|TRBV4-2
CASSQVKLFF
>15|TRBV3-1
CASSHSGGGADTQYF
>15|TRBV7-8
CASSAPYRQGNEQYF
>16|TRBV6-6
CASSTTGGGVNTEAFF
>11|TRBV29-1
CSVGGDVEQFF
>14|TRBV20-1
CSAPLLTGRETQYF
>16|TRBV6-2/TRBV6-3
CASRPLGVLAKNIQYF
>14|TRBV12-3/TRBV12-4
CASSPGQTQETQYF
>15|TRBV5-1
CASSFSGLGTGELFF
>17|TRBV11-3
CASSLLWGAQSTDTQYF
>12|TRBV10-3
CAISKNPGELFF
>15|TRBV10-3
CAIRDRGQGQETQYF
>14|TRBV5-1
CASSLDSQNTEAFF